This T cell receptor (beta chain) stems from a study of pediatric ulcerative colitis. Overall study results and limits: A couple of rectal CDR3 clonotypes occurred in all ulcerative colitis patients. Substantially fewer templates came from a couple of patients' blood samples.

The CDR3 consists of 19 residues. Germline CDR1 LNHDA, CDR2 SQIVND (reference sequence). V gave up 0 bases and J gave up 3 bases, with 23 bases separating them. In the case of this clone: No antigen is known for it.

The assay was immunoSEQ multiplex PCR, and TCRdb's table has in-frame clones only and misses some. The sample contains over 10,000 clones, approximately 80% of which appear only once. Rectal tissue came from one to two pinch biopsies taken at colonoscopy. This clonotype originated in a boy aged 5-17 years who was a control in a study of pediatric ulcerative colitis. The chain is built from TRBV19 and TRBJ1-2, with D possibly matching TRBD1 (5 bases). Sequenced sample: gut tissue. The CDR3 DNA reads TGTGCCAGTAGTATAGATTCCATGCGGGGCAGGCCGGGGGACTATGGCTACACCTTC. Its protein product is CASSIDSMRGRPGDYGYTF.